This passage covers 14 T cell receptor beta chains from one sample sequenced in a study of blood T cell repertoires in COVID-19. Measured with immunoSEQ multiplex PCR; TCRdb has only the in-frame clones, and not every one. Of under 140,000 clones listed, about 75% are singletons. The sequencing input was peripheral blood. These receptors all come from a woman older than 75 with active or convalescent COVID-19.

This chain uses TRBV10-3 with TRBJ1-6; a weak D match, TRBD1 (6 bases). Germline loops: CDR1 ENHRY, CDR2 SYGVKD. This CDR3 comprises 14 residues. V lost 6 bases to trimming and J lost 5 bases, with 11 bases between them. CDR3 loop: CAIRMWTDNSPLHF. CDR3 in DNA: TGTGCCATCAGGATGTGGACAGATAATTCACCCCTCCACTTT.

This sequence joins TRBV5-1 and TRBJ1-1; maybe TRBD1 (5 bases). Per germline, CDR1 SGHRS and CDR2 YFSETQ. The CDR3 has 13 amino acids. The V end was cut by 0 bases, the J end by 8 bases, with 11 bases between. Here the CDR3 DNA reads TGCGCCAGCAGCTTGGAGGGGCGACAGGAAGCTTTCTTT. This codes for CASSLEGRQEAFF.

The CDR3 here is CATSGRTSGRSYEQYF. The CDR3 region has the DNA TGTGCCACCAGTGGGAGGACTAGCGGGAGATCCTACGAGCAGTACTTC. V is TRBV24-1 and J is TRBJ2-7, with 13 positions matching TRBD2. The CDR3 extends over 16 amino acids. V trimming: 5 bases; J trimming: 1 base; junction bases outside the gene matches: 4. In germline, CDR1 is KGHDR, CDR2 SFDVKD.

The chain is built from TRBV11-1 and TRBJ2-5, with D uncertain. Looked up from germline, CDR1 is SGHAT and CDR2 is FQDESV (reference sequence). This CDR3 has 13 residues. V was cut by 4 bases and J by 4 bases, with 10 bases left in between. The CDR3 region is CASSSHVGETQYF. In DNA, the CDR3 is TGTGCCAGCAGCTCCCACGTCGGAGAGACCCAGTACTTC.

This rearrangement joins TRBV5-1 to TRBJ1-1; 10 bases line up with TRBD1. J lost 5 bases, V lost 5 bases, and 3 bases had no gene match. CDR1 and CDR2 (germline): SGHRS, YFSETQ. CDR3 length equals 13 residues. CDR3 residues: CASRVDRGTEAFF. The CDR3 nucleotides are TGCGCCAGCAGGGTGGACAGGGGGACTGAAGCTTTCTTT.

The chain has TRBV18 and TRBJ1-1; TRBD1 is a possible D gene (6 bases). Germline V gene lookup returns CDR1 KGHSH and CDR2 LQKENI. This CDR3 has 14 amino acids. The ends were cut back, 6 bases at V and 2 bases at J, with 13 bases in the middle. This CDR3 is CASSLTGLNTEAFF. In nucleotides, the CDR3 is TGTGCCAGCTCGCTAACAGGGCTAAACACTGAAGCTTTCTTT.

The chain uses TRBV5-1 and TRBJ2-7; D is ambiguous. CDR3 length: 11 residues. CDR1 SGHRS and CDR2 YFSETQ come from the germline V gene. V gave up 4 bases and J gave up 3 bases, with 5 bases separating them. The CDR3, as DNA: TGCGCCAGCAGCAGCCTCTACGAGCAGTACTTC. As protein: CASSSLYEQYF.

The chain has TRBV19 and TRBJ2-7, with 12 positions matching TRBD1. Trimming removed 5 bases from V and 2 bases from J; junction bases left unmatched: 1. CDR1 is LNHDA, CDR2 SQIVND, per germline (reference sequence). The CDR3 consists of 14 residues. CDR3 nucleotides: TGTGCCAGTAGTCGGGACAGGGGGCCCTACGAGCAGTACTTC. Amino acids: CASSRDRGPYEQYF.

This clone was counted only a few times. The CDR3 region is CASSQGIGSLSYEQYF. The DNA of the CDR3 is TGTGCCAGCAGCCAAGGGATCGGGTCACTATCCTACGAGCAGTACTTC. The chain employs TRBV3-1 (or the pseudogene TRBV3-2) and TRBJ2-7; D gene ambiguous. V was clipped by 1 base and J by 1 base, with 14 bases between them. The CDR3 runs to 16 residues. In germline, CDR1 is LGHDT, CDR2 YNNKEL (reference sequence).

The chain joins TRBV18 to TRBJ2-3; a possible D gene is TRBD2 (5 bases). CDR3 size: 16 residues. The germline CDR1 and CDR2 sequences are KGHSH and LQKENI. Trimming removed 3 bases from V and 2 bases from J, with 15 bases in between. CDR3: CASSPLGPGNTDTQYF. Here the CDR3 DNA reads TGTGCCAGCTCACCCTTAGGGCCGGGGAACACAGATACGCAGTATTTT.

CDR3 amino acids: CASRTGGTADTDTQYF. CDR3 nucleotides: TGTGCCAGCAGGACTGGCGGGACTGCAGACACAGATACGCAGTATTTT. The rearrangement uses TRBV28 and TRBJ2-3; D is possibly TRBD2 (6 bases). With 6 bases removed from V and 2 bases from J, the gap between germline ends came to 18 bases. The CDR3 has 16 residues. Germline V lookup: CDR1 MDHEN, CDR2 SYDVKM.

The chain joins TRBV7-2 to TRBJ2-5; TRBD1 might be the D (7 bases). The germline V gene has CDR1 SGHTA and CDR2 FQGNSA. V lost 3 bases, J lost 4 bases, and 15 bases lay in between. The CDR3 totals 15 residues. The CDR3 protein is CASSFQGGEGETQYF. CDR3 in DNA: TGTGCCAGCAGCTTCCAGGGGGGCGAGGGAGAGACCCAGTACTTC. Together with reference TRBV7-2 and TRBJ2-5, the CDR3 gives the full variable domain: GAGVSQSPSNKVTEKGKDVELRCDPISGHTALYWYRQSLGQGLEFLIYFQGNSAPDKSGLPSDRFSAERTGGSVSTLTIQRTQQEDSAVYLCASSFQGGEGETQYFGPGTRLLVL.

This clone was seen a handful of times. This chain links TRBV20-1 with TRBJ1-2, with a weak D call TRBD1 (5 bases). Germline CDR1 DFQATT, CDR2 SNEGSKA (reference sequence). The CDR3 sequence is 15 residues long. The V and J ends lost 3 bases and 8 bases respectively, with 22 bases between them. The CDR3 is CSASPLARAMRGYTF. The CDR3 DNA sequence: TGCAGTGCTAGTCCCCTGGCCAGGGCAATGCGGGGCTACACCTTC.

The chain carries TRBV6-6 and TRBJ2-3, with D uncertain. With 2 bases removed from V and 5 bases from J, the gap between germline ends came to 11 bases. CDR1 MNHNY and CDR2 SVGAGI come from the germline V gene (reference sequence). This CDR3 comprises 14 residues. The CDR3 loop is CASSYPSYGDTQYF. DNA for the CDR3: TGTGCCAGCAGTTACCCGTCCTATGGAGATACGCAGTATTTT.